This T cell receptor (beta chain) came from a study of T cell changes during pregnancy in multiple sclerosis. Germline CDR1 and CDR2: MNHEY and SVGAGI. The V gene lost 5 bases and the J gene lost 2 bases, with 10 bases spanning the gap. The CDR3 length is 13 residues. Using immunoSEQ multiplex PCR, the repertoire was profiled, and TCRdb retains in-frame clones only, with some absent. The table has around 85,000 clones, approximately 91% seen once; the top ten hold around 3.4%. The input for sequencing was PBMCs, taken in the first trimester of pregnancy. The rearrangement links TRBV6-5 to TRBJ2-7; maybe TRBD1 (6 bases). The receptor was derived from a female donor in good health, serving as a control in a pregnancy study. Some clones in this sample may be carry-over from other donors' samples. CDR3 sequence: CASSQQGAYEQYF. CDR3 nucleotides: TGTGCCAGCAGTCAACAGGGAGCCTACGAGCAGTACTTC.